A single T cell receptor beta chain is shown here with its context. What it binds is not known. The germline V and J ends were trimmed by 1 base and 3 bases, with 9 bases remaining between them. The CDR3 has 14 residues. Per the germline V gene, CDR1 is SEHNR and CDR2 is FQNEAQ (reference sequence). These data originate in a study of T cells in Graves' hyperthyroidism and ophthalmopathy. Notes on the study in general: Stable hyperthyroidism was told apart from ophthalmopathy by a model built on 13 V-J features.

What was amplified from RNA transcripts were TCR beta CDR3 regions. The HTBI primer set was used in a first-round RT-PCR of the TCR CDR3. MiXCR, run by TCRdb on the multiplex PCR reads, gives a single entry per CDR3 protein. The sample records hundreds of thousands of distinct CDR3 sequences, under 30% being singletons. The sample consisted of blood. The clonotype was recovered from a man aged 35-49 years with Graves' hyperthyroidism that later progressed to Graves' ophthalmopathy. The chain uses TRBV7-9 and TRBJ1-1; D unclear. The CDR3 spells CASSLGGSYTEAFF. CDR3 coding DNA: TGTGCCAGCAGCTTAGGAGGCAGCTACACTGAAGCTTTCTTT. Full variable domain (rest looked up from reference TRBV7-9 and TRBJ1-1): DTGVSQNPRHKITKRGQNVTFRCDPISEHNRLYWYRQTLGQGPEFLTYFQNEAQLEKSRLLSDRFSAERPKGSFSTLEIQRTEQGDSAMYLCASSLGGSYTEAFFGQGTRLTVV.